This TCR beta chain was profiled in a study of blood T cell repertoires in COVID-19. Whole-study context: The United States, Italy and Spain supplied acute and convalescent COVID-19 samples. T cells, B-cell-depleted T cells, or PBMCs supplied cDNA or gDNA.

Generated by immunoSEQ multiplex PCR, the TCRdb table keeps only in-frame clones and is missing some. The sample yields hundreds of thousands of clones, about 91% seen once. Recruits, aged roughly 18 to 100 years, lived in about two dozen US areas. The CDR3 has 15 residues. The germline V gene has CDR1 SNHLY and CDR2 FYNNEI. J was trimmed by 5 bases and V by 2 bases; bases with no gene match: 8. Sequencing was carried out using PBMCs or T cells enriched from blood (not recorded which). This sequence joins TRBV2 and TRBJ2-5; 7 bases are shared with TRBD1. This receptor was taken from a woman aged 40 to 50 who had recovered from COVID-19. CDR3 nucleotides: TGTGCCAGCAGTGAAAACAGGGGTTCTCGGGAGACCCAGTACTTC. This translates into CASSENRGSRETQYF.